This passage covers 18 T cell receptor beta chains from one sample sequenced in a study of OX40 agonist ivuxolimab in advanced cancers. TCRdb's copy holds only in-frame clones and misses some; the assay was immunoSEQ multiplex PCR. Among 77,000 or so clones listed, approximately 92% were seen once. Sequences were derived from CD4+ or CD8+ T cells sorted from blood, sampled in a trial of the OX40 agonist ivuxolimab. All receptors come from an adult with an advanced solid tumor such as melanoma, head and neck, liver or kidney cancer.

The J gene is TRBJ1-5, the V gene TRBV19; tentatively, D is TRBD1 (6 bases). The ends were cut back, 6 bases at V and 6 bases at J, with 18 bases in the middle. The germline CDR1 and CDR2 sequences are LNHDA and SQIVND (reference sequence). The CDR3 is 15 amino acids. In DNA form, the CDR3 reads TGTGCCAGTAGACGTACGGGCAGGGGAATTCAGCCCCAGCATTTT. Residues: CASRRTGRGIQPQHF.

CDR3 nucleotide sequence: TGTGCCAGTAGTATAGGAGGATGGGGTAGCGGGCGCTACGAGCAGTACTTC. Translating it yields CASSIGGWGSGRYEQYF. The chain joins TRBV19 to TRBJ2-7, with TRBD2 matching over 7 bases. CDR1 and CDR2 (germline): LNHDA, SQIVND (reference sequence). The V segment lost 1 base and the J segment 3 bases; nucleotides outside the gene matches: 12. The CDR3 contains 17 residues.

The chain combines TRBV28 with TRBJ2-3, with 11 bases fitting TRBD1. V shed 6 bases, J shed 0 bases, and the junction held 5 bases outside the gene matches. There are 16 residues in the CDR3. Germline values: CDR1 MDHEN, CDR2 SYDVKM. The CDR3 DNA reads TGTGCCAGCAGCAGGACAGGGGGCTTTAGCACAGATACGCAGTATTTT. It encodes CASSRTGGFSTDTQYF.

The rearrangement uses TRBV7-2 and TRBJ1-1; TRBD1 matches 7 bases. Trimming removed 4 bases from V and 5 bases from J; junction bases left unmatched: 10. This CDR3 region has 15 residues. CDR1 is SGHTA and CDR2 is FQGNSA in the germline V gene. The CDR3 bases are TGTGCCAGCAGCTCACCTCGACAGGGTTGGACTGAAGCTTTCTTT. Its protein product is CASSSPRQGWTEAFF.

V usage is TRBV5-1 and J usage is TRBJ1-2; D unresolved. Germline CDR1 SGHRS, CDR2 YFSETQ. The V gene lost 5 bases and the J gene lost 6 bases, with 17 bases spanning the gap. The CDR3 is made up of 14 amino acids. CDR3 nucleotide sequence: TGCGCCAGCAGTCCTGACCGGGAGGTGGATGGCTACACCTTC. The encoded protein is CASSPDREVDGYTF.

The chain has TRBV7-2 and TRBJ2-2; weak D call: TRBD2 (5 bases). Trimming removed 2 bases at V and 3 bases at J, with 7 bases between. This CDR3 has 14 amino acids. In germline, CDR1 is SGHTA, CDR2 FQGNSA. The CDR3 reads CASSLLGDTGELFF. As DNA, the CDR3 is TGTGCCAGCAGCTTACTCGGGGACACCGGGGAGCTGTTTTTT.

The chain carries TRBV7-2 and TRBJ1-5; 8 bases match TRBD1. The CDR3 runs to 16 residues. V gave up 6 bases and J gave up 5 bases; unmatched junction bases: 12. Germline CDR1 and CDR2: SGHTA and FQGNSA. As DNA, the CDR3 is TGTGCCAGCAGTCCCTTCGTTCCAGGGGGCGATCAGCCCCAGCATTTT. Translation: CASSPFVPGGDQPQHF.

V gene TRBV28 combines with J gene TRBJ1-6; weak D call: TRBD1 (5 bases). With 7 bases removed from V and 9 bases from J, the gap between germline ends came to 13 bases. Germline CDR1 is MDHEN and CDR2 is SYDVKM. The CDR3 is 13 amino acids. The CDR3 spells CASTRDSLSPLHF. DNA for the CDR3: TGTGCCAGCACCCGGGACTCCCTTTCACCCCTCCACTTT.

The J gene is TRBJ2-5, the V gene TRBV30; D uncertain. The V gene's germline CDR1 is GTSNPN and CDR2 SVGIG (reference sequence). Trimming removed 0 bases at V and 1 base at J, with 3 bases between. CDR3 size: 12 residues. The CDR3 coding sequence is TGTGCCTGGAGTGTAACCCAAGAGACCCAGTACTTC. Its translation: CAWSVTQETQYF.

J is TRBJ2-6 and V is TRBV19; 11 bases match TRBD1. This CDR3 comprises 16 residues. Germline values: CDR1 LNHDA, CDR2 SQIVND (reference sequence). The V gene end was trimmed by 8 bases and the J gene end by 4 bases; junction bases not matched to a gene: 7. CDR3 residues: CASWDRGSAGANVLTF. CDR3 in DNA: TGTGCCAGTTGGGACAGGGGGTCTGCCGGGGCCAACGTCCTGACTTTC.

The rearrangement joins TRBV7-2 to TRBJ2-3; 7 bases agree with TRBD2. With 0 bases clipped from V and 3 bases from J, the junction kept 6 bases outside the gene matches. The CDR3 covers 16 residues. Germline loops: CDR1 SGHTA, CDR2 FQGNSA. As DNA, the CDR3 is TGTGCCAGCAGCTTAGCCCTTGGACTAGTGACAGATACGCAGTATTTT. It yields the protein CASSLALGLVTDTQYF.

This chain links TRBV6-6 with TRBJ1-5; 7 nucleotides agree with TRBD1. The CDR3 is 15 residues long. The V gene end was trimmed by 5 bases and the J gene end by 1 base; junction bases not matched to a gene: 5. Germline V lookup: CDR1 MNHNY, CDR2 SVGAGI (reference sequence). In DNA form, the CDR3 reads TGTGCCAGCAGTCCTGACAGGGTAAGCAATCAGCCCCAGCATTTT. This gives the protein CASSPDRVSNQPQHF.

The rearrangement joins TRBV7-2 to TRBJ2-6; 8 bases line up with TRBD2. The CDR3 is 17 residues long. V shed 5 bases, J shed 0 bases, and the junction held 6 bases outside the gene matches. Germline V gene sequence: CDR1 SGHTA, CDR2 FQGNSA. The CDR3 DNA is TGTGCCAGCAGCCACTTAGCGGGGAGCTCTGGGGCCAACGTCCTGACTTTC. The encoded protein is CASSHLAGSSGANVLTF.

V usage is TRBV27 and J usage is TRBJ1-4; D ambiguous. The CDR3 is 13 amino acids. V dropped 5 bases and J dropped 7 bases, with 11 bases sitting between them. The germline gives CDR1 MNHEY, CDR2 SMNVEV (reference sequence). The CDR3 sequence: CASSPRSGEKLFF. The CDR3 coding sequence is TGTGCCAGCAGTCCCCGCTCCGGTGAAAAACTGTTTTTT.

The J gene is TRBJ1-3, the V gene TRBV5-1; D possibly corresponds to TRBD1 (5 bases). Looked up from germline, CDR1 is SGHRS and CDR2 is YFSETQ. Trimming cost V 5 bases and J 0 bases, with 12 bases left between them. This CDR3 has 15 residues. Here the CDR3 reads CASRTDSDSGNTIYF. DNA of the CDR3: TGCGCCAGCAGAACCGACAGCGACTCTGGAAACACCATATATTTT.

The rearrangement links TRBV19 to TRBJ1-5; D is undetermined. V lost 7 bases to trimming and J lost 1 base, with 11 bases between them. CDR1 LNHDA and CDR2 SQIVND come from the germline V gene (reference sequence). The CDR3 totals 14 residues. The CDR3 DNA is TGTGCCAGTACCTCCTTCGGGAGCAATCAGCCCCAGCATTTT. Translation gives CASTSFGSNQPQHF.

The rearrangement links TRBV7-9 to TRBJ2-5; D might be TRBD1 (5 bases). CDR3 length: 14 amino acids. V dropped 1 base and J dropped 1 base, with 7 bases sitting between them. Germline V gene sequence: CDR1 SEHNR, CDR2 FQNEAQ (reference sequence). CDR3 in DNA: TGTGCCAGCAGCTTAGGGCAGGGCCAAGAGACCCAGTACTTC. This translates into CASSLGQGQETQYF.

This clone appeared a single time. This rearrangement joins TRBV4-3 to TRBJ2-1, with 14 bases that match TRBD2. V lost 3 bases and J lost 7; bases outside the gene matches: 11. Germline V gene data show CDR1 as LGHNA and CDR2 as YSLEER. The CDR3 extends over 18 amino acids. The CDR3 region is CASSQAAGTSGSLNEQFF. In nucleotides, the CDR3 is TGCGCCAGCAGCCAGGCGGCCGGGACTAGCGGGAGTCTAAATGAGCAGTTCTTC.